Below, 12 T cell receptor beta chains from the same sample are listed, as sequenced in a study of shared clonotypes between healthy human individuals. The protocol was immunoSEQ multiplex PCR, while the TCRdb copy is restricted to in-frame clones and leaves out a portion. The data show roughly 1,800,000 clones, over 85% seen once. Terminally differentiated effector memory CD45RA+ cells were left out of the naive CD8 fraction, which was CD45RO-negative and positively selected for CCR7. The sequenced sample consisted of naive CD8+ T cells sorted from blood. These TCRs come from a young man in good health.

This rearrangement joins TRBV11-2 to TRBJ2-7; TRBD1 matches 8 bases. J gave up 2 bases and V 6 bases, and 6 bases lay outside the gene matches. In germline, CDR1 is SGHAT, CDR2 FQNNGV. CDR3 length: 14 amino acids. CDR3 loop: CASRFRQGTYEQYF. Here the CDR3 DNA reads TGTGCCAGCAGATTCCGACAGGGGACCTACGAGCAGTACTTC.

V and J are TRBV7-9 and TRBJ2-3; D is undetermined. Germline CDR1 and CDR2: SEHNR and FQNEAQ (reference sequence). Trimming removed 1 base at V and 6 bases at J, with 11 bases between. The CDR3 consists of 14 residues. The DNA for the CDR3 is TGTGCCAGCAGCTTAGAGGCCTTAGTGGATACGCAGTATTTT. It specifies CASSLEALVDTQYF.

The chain is built from TRBV19 and TRBJ1-1; D is unresolved. The CDR3 loop spans 14 amino acids. V was trimmed by 7 bases and J by 4 bases, leaving 16 bases between them. Germline V gene data show CDR1 as LNHDA and CDR2 as SQIVND (reference sequence). CDR3 in DNA: TGTGCCAGTACGAGGAGGGCTCTGGGCACTGAAGCTTTCTTT. Translated, it gives CASTRRALGTEAFF.

Comments on this clone: Different DNA sequences within this sample yield the same CDR3. The chain employs TRBV7-9 and TRBJ1-1; D gene ambiguous. V was trimmed by 3 bases and J by 5 bases, leaving 4 bases between them. The CDR3 covers 11 residues. Germline CDR1 reads SEHNR; CDR2 reads FQNEAQ (reference sequence). The CDR3 DNA follows: TGTGCCAGCAGCTTTGGGACTGAAGCTTTCTTT. Residues: CASSFGTEAFF.

The J gene is TRBJ2-7, the V gene TRBV5-1; D possibly corresponds to TRBD1 (6 bases). The CDR3 is 16 residues long. Germline values: CDR1 SGHRS, CDR2 YFSETQ. V lost 5 bases and J lost 0, with 18 bases in between. As DNA, the CDR3 is TGCGCCAGCAGACCATATCTAGACAGGAGCTCCTACGAGCAGTACTTC. The encoded protein is CASRPYLDRSSYEQYF.

This sequence joins TRBV13 and TRBJ2-7, with D unresolved. This CDR3 has 14 residues. Trimming took off 2 bases at V and 3 bases at J, with 11 bases between the two ends. Germline CDR1 and CDR2: PRHDT and FYEKMQ (reference sequence). The CDR3 here is CASSLSGPHYEQYF. CDR3 nucleotide sequence: TGTGCCAGCAGCTTATCAGGTCCCCACTACGAGCAGTACTTC. Variable domain in full (rest from reference TRBV13 and TRBJ2-7): AAGVIQSPRHLIKEKRETATLKCYPIPRHDTVYWYQQGPGQDPQFLISFYEKMQSDKGSIPDRFSAQQFSDYHSELNMSSLELGDSALYFCASSLSGPHYEQYFGPGTRLTVT.

V usage is TRBV23-1 and J usage is TRBJ1-5, with D possibly TRBD1 on 5 matching bases. TRBV23-1 is noted as an ORF with a role that remains uncertain. Trimming pared 9 bases from V and 4 bases from J, leaving 7 bases between. This CDR3 spans 11 amino acids. For the CDR3, the DNA is TGCGCCAGGAAGGGGAATCAGCCCCAGCATTTT. It yields the protein CARKGNQPQHF.

V is TRBV6-5 and J is TRBJ1-1; TRBD1 might be the D (6 bases). Germline V gives CDR1 MNHEY, CDR2 SVGAGI. The CDR3 has 14 residues. The V end lost 3 bases, the J end lost 5 bases, and 13 bases lay between the germline ends. The CDR3 bases are TGTGCCAGCAGTTATGCAGGGGAGAGAACTGAAGCTTTCTTT. Translating gives CASSYAGERTEAFF.

A few counts support this clone. The chain recombines TRBV4-1 with TRBJ2-7, with D tentatively TRBD1 (6 bases). Trimming left V 5 bases short and J 4 bases short, with 9 bases between. This CDR3 contains 12 residues. CDR1 and CDR2 (germline): MGHRA, YSYEKL. The CDR3 reads CASSEQGYEQYF. CDR3 coding DNA: TGCGCCAGCAGCGAACAGGGATACGAGCAGTACTTC.

The J gene is TRBJ1-5, the V gene TRBV15; TRBD1 might be the D (5 bases). Trimming cost V 0 bases and J 6 bases, with 12 bases left between them. The CDR3 is 15 amino acids. The germline CDR1 and CDR2 sequences are LNHNV and YYDKDF (reference sequence). The CDR3 here is CATSRDGSGSQPQHF. CDR3 nucleotide sequence: TGTGCCACCAGCAGAGATGGGTCAGGGAGTCAGCCCCAGCATTTT.

The J gene is TRBJ2-3, the V gene TRBV9; 8 bases align to TRBD2. CDR1 is SGDLS and CDR2 is YYNGEE in the germline V gene. The V and J ends lost 5 bases and 3 bases, in that order; junction bases with no gene match: 8. CDR3 length: 15 amino acids. Written as DNA, the CDR3 is TGTGCCAGCAGTCGAAGCAGCGGGGGAACAGATACGCAGTATTTT. It translates to CASSRSSGGTDTQYF. Based on the CDR3 plus reference TRBV9 and TRBJ2-3, the full variable domain is DSGVTQTPKHLITATGQRVTLRCSPRSGDLSVYWYQQSLDQGLQFLIQYYNGEERAKGNILERFSAQQFPDLHSELNLSSLELGDSALYFCASSRSSGGTDTQYFGPGTRLTVL.

The J gene is TRBJ2-7, the V gene TRBV10-2; 11 bases align to TRBD1. The CDR3 sequence is 14 residues long. The germline gives CDR1 WSHSY, CDR2 SAAADI. Unmatched junction bases numbered 3, after V lost 6 bases and J lost 2 bases. The CDR3 sequence is CASREGQGAYEQYF. DNA for the CDR3: TGCGCCAGCAGGGAGGGACAGGGGGCCTACGAGCAGTACTTC.